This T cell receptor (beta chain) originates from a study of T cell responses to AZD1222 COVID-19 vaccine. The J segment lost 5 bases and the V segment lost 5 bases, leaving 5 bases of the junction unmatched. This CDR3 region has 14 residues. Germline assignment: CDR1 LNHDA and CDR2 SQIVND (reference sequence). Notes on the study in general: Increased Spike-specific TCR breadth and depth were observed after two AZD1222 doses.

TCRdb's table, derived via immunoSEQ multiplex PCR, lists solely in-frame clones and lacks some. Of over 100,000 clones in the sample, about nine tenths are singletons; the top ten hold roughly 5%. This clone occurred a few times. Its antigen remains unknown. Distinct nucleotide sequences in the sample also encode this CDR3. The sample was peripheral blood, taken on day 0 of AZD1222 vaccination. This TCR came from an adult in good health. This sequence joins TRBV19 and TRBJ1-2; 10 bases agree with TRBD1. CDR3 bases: TGTGCCAGTAGTTCCCGGACAGGGGGTTATGGCTACACCTTC. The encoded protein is CASSSRTGGYGYTF. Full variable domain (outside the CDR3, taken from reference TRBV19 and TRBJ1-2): DGGITQSPKYLFRKEGQNVTLSCEQNLNHDAMYWYRQDPGQGLRLIYYSQIVNDFQKGDIAEGYSVSREKKESFPLTVTSAQKNPTAFYLCASSSRTGGYGYTFGSGTRLTVV.